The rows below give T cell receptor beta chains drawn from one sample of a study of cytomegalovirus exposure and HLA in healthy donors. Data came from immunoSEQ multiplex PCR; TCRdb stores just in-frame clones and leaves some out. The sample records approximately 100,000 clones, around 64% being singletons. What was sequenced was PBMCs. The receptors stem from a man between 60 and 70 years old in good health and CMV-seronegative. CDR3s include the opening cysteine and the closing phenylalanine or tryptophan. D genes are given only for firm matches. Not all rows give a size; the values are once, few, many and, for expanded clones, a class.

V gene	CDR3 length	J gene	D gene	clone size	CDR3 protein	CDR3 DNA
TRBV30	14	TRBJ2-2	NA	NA	CAWSGGLVSGELFF	TGTGCCTGGAGCGGGGGTCTGGTCTCCGGGGAGCTGTTTTTT
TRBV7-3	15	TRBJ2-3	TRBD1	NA	CASSLSTQGADTQYF	TGTGCCAGCAGCTTAAGTACCCAGGGGGCAGATACGCAGTATTTT
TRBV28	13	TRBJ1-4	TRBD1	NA	CASSDGQDEKLFF	TGTGCCAGCAGTGACGGACAGGATGAAAAACTGTTTTTT
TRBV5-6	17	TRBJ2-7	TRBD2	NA	CASSLAVTEGGLYEQYF	TGTGCCAGCAGCTTGGCCGTGACAGAGGGAGGGCTCTACGAGCAGTACTTC
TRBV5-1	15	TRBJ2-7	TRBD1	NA	CASSLFGQGSYEQYF	TGCGCCAGCAGCTTGTTCGGACAGGGGAGCTACGAGCAGTACTTC
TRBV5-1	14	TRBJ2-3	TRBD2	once	CASSPQRGADTQYF	TGCGCCAGCAGCCCACAGCGGGGGGCAGATACGCAGTATTTT
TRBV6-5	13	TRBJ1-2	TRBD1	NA	CASSYSTGDGYTF	TGTGCCAGCAGTTACTCTACAGGGGACGGCTACACCTTC
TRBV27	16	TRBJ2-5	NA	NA	CASSPRIGQAQETQYF	TGTGCCAGCAGTCCCCGGATAGGACAAGCACAAGAGACCCAGTACTTC
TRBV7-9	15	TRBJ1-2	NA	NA	CASSLSVVDRHSYTF	TGTGCCAGCAGCTTAAGCGTGGTTGACAGACATTCATACACCTTC
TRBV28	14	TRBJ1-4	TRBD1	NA	CASSFWQGGEKLFF	TGTGCCAGCAGTTTTTGGCAGGGGGGTGAAAAACTGTTTTTT
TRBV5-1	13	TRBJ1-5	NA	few	CASSYGTHQPQHF	TGCGCCAGCAGTTACGGGACACATCAGCCCCAGCATTTT
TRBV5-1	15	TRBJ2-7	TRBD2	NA	CASSPGLPSSYEQYF	TGCGCCAGCAGCCCGGGACTACCTAGCTCCTACGAGCAGTACTTC
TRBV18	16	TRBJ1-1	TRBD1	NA	CASSPLTGRSYTEAFF	TGTGCCAGCTCACCACTGACAGGGAGATCATACACTGAAGCTTTCTTT